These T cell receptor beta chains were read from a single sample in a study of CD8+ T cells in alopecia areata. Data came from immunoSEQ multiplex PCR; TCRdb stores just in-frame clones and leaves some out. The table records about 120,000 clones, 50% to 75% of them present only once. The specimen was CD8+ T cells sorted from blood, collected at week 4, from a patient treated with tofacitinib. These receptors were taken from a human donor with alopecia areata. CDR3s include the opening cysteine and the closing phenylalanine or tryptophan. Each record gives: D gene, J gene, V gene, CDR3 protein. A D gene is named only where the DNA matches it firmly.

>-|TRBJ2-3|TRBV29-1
CSVEGGSFGHRRTDTQYF
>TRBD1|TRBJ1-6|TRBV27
CASSPGQGYYSPLHF
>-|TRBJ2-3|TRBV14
CASSQGGENTQYF
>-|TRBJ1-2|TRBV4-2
CASSPRGGAEDGYTF
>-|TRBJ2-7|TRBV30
CAWASKDGAYEQYF
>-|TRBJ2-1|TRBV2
CASRERQAYNEQFF
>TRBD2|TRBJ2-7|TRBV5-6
CASSSSPGGEQYF
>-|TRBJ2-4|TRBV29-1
CSVEDRGWDNYF
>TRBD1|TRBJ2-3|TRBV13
CASSSSIQGSNTDTQYF
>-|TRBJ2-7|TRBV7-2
CASSLVQATYEQYF
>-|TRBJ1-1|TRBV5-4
CASSPGNSPMNTEAFF
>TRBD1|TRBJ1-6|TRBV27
CASSLKRDWTGNPPLHF
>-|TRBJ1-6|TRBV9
CASSGSNSPLHF
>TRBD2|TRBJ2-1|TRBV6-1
CASSEAPGTSVGEQFF
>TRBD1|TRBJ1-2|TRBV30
CAWSAGQGAQGYTF
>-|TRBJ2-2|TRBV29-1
CSVDRAGELFF
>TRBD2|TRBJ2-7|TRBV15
CATSSRLAGGYEQYF
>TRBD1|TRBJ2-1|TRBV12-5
CASGSTGGSYNEQFF
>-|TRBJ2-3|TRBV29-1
CSSVLPTDTQYF
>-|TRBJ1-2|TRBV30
CAWSVPPDGYTF
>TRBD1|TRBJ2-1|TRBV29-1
CSVPGTGEYNEQFF
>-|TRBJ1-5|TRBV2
CASSEGGSNQPQHF
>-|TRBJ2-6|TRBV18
CASSPQMGLDSGANVLTF
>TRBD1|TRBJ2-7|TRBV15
CATSRDRGDRANEQYF
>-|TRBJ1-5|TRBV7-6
CASSLAGQNNQPQHF
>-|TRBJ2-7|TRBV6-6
CASSPGTFWGEQYF
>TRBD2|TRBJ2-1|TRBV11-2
CASSLEGGGALNEQFF
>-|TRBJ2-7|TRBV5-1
CASSFDYPATYEQYF
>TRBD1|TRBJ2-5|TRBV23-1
CASSQSGQGASQETQYF
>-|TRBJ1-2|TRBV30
CAWSGYRTDNYGYTF
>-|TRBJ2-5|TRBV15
CATSRGEETQYF